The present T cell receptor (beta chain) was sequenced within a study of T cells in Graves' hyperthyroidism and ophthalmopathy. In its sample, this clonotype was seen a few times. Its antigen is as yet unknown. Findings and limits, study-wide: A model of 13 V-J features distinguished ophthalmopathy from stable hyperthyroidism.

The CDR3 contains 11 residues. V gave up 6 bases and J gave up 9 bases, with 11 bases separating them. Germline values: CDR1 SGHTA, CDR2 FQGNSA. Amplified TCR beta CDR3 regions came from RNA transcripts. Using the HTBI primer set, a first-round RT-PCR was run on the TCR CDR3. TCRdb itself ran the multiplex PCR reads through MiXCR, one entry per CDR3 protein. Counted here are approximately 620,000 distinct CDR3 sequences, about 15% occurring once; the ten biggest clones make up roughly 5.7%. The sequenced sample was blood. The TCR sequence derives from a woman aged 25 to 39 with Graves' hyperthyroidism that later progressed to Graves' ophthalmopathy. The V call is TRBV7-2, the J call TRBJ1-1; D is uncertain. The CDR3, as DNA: TGTGCCAGCAGACAGACCATCCAAGCTTTCTTT. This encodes CASRQTIQAFF.